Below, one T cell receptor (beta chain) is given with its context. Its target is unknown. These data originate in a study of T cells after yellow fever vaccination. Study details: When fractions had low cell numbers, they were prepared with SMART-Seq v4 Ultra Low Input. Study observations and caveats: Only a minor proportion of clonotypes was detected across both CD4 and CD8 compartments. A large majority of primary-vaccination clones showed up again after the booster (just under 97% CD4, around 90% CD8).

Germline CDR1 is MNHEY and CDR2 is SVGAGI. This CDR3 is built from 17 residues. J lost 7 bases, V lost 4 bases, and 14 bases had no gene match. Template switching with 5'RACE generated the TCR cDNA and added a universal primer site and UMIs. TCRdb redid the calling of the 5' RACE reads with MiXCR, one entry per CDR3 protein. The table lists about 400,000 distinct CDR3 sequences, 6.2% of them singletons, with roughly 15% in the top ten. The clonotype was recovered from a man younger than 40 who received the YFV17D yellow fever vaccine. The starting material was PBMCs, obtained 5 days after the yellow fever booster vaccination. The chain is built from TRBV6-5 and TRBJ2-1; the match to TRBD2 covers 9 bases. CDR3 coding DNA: TGTGCCAGCAGTTCAACTCTTAGCGGGAGACGACGGAATGAGCAGTTCTTC. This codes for CASSSTLSGRRRNEQFF.